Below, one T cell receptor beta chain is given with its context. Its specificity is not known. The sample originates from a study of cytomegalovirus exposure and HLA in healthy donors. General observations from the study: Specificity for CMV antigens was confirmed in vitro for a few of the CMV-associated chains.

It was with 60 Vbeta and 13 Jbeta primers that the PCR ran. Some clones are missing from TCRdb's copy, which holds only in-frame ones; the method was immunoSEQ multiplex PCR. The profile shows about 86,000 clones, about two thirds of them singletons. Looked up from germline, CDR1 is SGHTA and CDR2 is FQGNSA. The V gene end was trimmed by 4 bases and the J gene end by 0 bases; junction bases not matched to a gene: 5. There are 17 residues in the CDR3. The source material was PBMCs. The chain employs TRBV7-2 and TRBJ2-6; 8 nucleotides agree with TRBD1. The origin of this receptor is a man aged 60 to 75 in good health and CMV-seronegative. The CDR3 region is CASSWDRFLSGANVLTF. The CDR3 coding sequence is TGTGCCAGCAGCTGGGACAGGTTTCTCTCTGGGGCCAACGTCCTGACTTTC.